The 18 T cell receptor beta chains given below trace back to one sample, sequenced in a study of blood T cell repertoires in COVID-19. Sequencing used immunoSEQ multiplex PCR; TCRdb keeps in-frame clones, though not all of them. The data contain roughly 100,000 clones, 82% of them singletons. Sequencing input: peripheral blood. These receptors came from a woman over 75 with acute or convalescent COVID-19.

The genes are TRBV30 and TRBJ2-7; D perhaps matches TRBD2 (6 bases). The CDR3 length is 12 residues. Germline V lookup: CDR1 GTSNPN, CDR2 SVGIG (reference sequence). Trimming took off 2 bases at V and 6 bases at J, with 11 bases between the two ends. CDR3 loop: CAWSWGDGEQYV. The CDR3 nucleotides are TGTGCCTGGAGTTGGGGGGACGGCGAGCAGTACGTC.

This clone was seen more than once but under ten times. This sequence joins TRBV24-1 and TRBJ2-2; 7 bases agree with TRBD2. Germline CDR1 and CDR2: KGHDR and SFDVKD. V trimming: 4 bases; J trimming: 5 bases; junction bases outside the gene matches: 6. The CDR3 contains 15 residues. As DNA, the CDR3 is TGTGCCACCAGTGACCCCGCGGGGGAAACCGGGGAGCTGTTTTTT. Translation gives CATSDPAGETGELFF.

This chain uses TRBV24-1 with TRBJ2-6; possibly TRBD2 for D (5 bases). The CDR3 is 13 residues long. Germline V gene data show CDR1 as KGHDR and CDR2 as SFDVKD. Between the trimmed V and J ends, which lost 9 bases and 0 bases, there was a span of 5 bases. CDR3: CATGGSGANVLTF. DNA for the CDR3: TGTGCCACCGGAGGCTCTGGGGCCAACGTCCTGACTTTC.

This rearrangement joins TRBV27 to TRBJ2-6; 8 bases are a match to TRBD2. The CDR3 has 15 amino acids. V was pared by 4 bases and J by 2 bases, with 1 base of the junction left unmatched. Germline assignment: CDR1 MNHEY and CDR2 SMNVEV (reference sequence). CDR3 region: CASSSTSAGANVLTF. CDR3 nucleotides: TGTGCCAGCAGTTCGACTAGCGCTGGGGCCAACGTCCTGACTTTC. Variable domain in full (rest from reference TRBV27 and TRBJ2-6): EAQVTQNPRYLITVTGKKLTVTCSQNMNHEYMSWYRQDPGLGLRQIYYSMNVEVTDKGDVPEGYKVSRKEKRNFPLILESPSPNQTSLYFCASSSTSAGANVLTFGAGSRLTVL.

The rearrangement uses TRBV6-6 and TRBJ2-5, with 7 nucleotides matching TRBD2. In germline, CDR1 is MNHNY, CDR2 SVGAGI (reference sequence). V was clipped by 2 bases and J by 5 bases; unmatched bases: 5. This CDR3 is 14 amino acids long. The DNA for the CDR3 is TGTGCCAGCAGTTACGGGGGGAGGGAGGAGACCCAGTACTTC. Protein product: CASSYGGREETQYF.

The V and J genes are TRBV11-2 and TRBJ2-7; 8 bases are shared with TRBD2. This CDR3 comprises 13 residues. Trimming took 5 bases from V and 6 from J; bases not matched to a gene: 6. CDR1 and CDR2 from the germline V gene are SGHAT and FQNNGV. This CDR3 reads CASSTGGLGEQYF. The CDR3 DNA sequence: TGTGCCAGCAGCACGGGGGGGTTAGGCGAGCAGTACTTC.

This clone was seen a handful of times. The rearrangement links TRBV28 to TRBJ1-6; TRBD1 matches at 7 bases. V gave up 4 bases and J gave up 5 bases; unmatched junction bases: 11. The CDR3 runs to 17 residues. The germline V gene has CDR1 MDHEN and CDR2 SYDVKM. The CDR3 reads CASSSGTVRAHNSPLHF. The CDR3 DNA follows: TGTGCCAGCAGTTCAGGGACAGTGCGCGCGCATAATTCACCCCTCCACTTT.

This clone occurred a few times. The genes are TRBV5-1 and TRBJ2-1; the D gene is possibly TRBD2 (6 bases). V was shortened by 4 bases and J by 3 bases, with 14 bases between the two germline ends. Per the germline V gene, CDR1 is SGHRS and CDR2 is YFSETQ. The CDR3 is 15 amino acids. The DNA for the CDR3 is TGCGCCAGCAGCCAGGTCCCGGGGGACTACAATGAGCAGTTCTTC. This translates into CASSQVPGDYNEQFF.

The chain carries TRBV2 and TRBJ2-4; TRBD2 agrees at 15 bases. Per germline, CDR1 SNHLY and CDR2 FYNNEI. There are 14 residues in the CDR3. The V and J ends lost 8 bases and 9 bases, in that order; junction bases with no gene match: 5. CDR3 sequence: CASGLAGGSSIQYF. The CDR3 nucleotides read TGTGCCAGCGGACTAGCGGGAGGGTCGAGCATTCAGTACTTC.

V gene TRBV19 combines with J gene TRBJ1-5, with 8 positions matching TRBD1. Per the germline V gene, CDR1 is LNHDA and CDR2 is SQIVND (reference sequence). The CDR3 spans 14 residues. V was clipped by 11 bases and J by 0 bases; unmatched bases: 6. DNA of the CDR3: TGTGCCGGTGGGACAGGATATAGCAATCAGCCCCAGCATTTT. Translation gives CAGGTGYSNQPQHF.

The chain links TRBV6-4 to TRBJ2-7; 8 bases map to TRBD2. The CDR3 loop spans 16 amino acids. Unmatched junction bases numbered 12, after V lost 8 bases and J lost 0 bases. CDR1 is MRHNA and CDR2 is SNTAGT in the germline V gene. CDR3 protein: CASVQNGGGLSYEQYV. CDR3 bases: TGTGCCAGCGTCCAAAACGGGGGGGGGCTCTCCTACGAGCAGTACGTC.

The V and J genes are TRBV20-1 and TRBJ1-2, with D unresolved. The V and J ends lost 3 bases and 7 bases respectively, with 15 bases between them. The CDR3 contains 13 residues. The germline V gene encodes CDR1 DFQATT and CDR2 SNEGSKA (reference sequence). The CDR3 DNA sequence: TGCAGTGCTAGTTTAGAGGGATATGGTGGCTACACCTTC. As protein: CSASLEGYGGYTF.

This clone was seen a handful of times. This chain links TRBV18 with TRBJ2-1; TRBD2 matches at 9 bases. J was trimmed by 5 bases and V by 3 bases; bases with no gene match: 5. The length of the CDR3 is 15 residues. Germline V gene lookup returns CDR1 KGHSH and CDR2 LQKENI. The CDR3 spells CASSPSGTSNNEQFF. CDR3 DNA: TGTGCCAGCTCACCGTCCGGGACTAGCAACAATGAGCAGTTCTTC.

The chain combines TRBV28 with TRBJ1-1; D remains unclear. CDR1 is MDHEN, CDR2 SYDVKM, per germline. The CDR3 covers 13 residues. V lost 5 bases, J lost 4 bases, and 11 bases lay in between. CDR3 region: CASSTNSLTEAFF. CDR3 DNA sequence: TGTGCCAGCAGTACCAACAGTCTCACTGAAGCTTTCTTT.

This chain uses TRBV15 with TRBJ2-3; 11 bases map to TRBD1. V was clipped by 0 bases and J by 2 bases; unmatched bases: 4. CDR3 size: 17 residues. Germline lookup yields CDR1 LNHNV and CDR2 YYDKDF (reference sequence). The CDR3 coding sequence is TGTGCCACCAGCAGAGAAATAGGACAGGGGGCCACAGATACGCAGTATTTT. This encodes CATSREIGQGATDTQYF.

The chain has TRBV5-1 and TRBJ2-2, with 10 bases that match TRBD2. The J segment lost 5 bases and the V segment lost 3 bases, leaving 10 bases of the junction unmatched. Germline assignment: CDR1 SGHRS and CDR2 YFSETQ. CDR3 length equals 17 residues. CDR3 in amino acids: CASSSLSGRAGTGELFF. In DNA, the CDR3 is TGCGCCAGCAGCTCTTTAAGCGGGAGGGCCGGAACCGGGGAGCTGTTTTTT.

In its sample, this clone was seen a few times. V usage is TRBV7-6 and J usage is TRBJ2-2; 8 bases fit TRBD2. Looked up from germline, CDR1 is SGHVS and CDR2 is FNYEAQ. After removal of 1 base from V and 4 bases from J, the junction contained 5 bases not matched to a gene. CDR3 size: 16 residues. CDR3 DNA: TGTGCCAGCAGCTTAGTAGCGGGGAAAAGCACCGGGGAGCTGTTTTTT. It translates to CASSLVAGKSTGELFF.

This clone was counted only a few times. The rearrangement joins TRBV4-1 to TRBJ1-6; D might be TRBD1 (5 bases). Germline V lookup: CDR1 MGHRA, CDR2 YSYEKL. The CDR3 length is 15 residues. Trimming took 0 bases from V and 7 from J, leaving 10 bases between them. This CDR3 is CASSQDLSGNSPLHF. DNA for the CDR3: TGCGCCAGCAGCCAAGATCTGTCAGGGAATTCACCCCTCCACTTT.